This entry concerns a single T cell receptor beta chain. This clone was counted only a few times. Its binding antigen is unknown. The sample holds no much larger clone one base away, and base qualities are not on file. TCRbeta CDR3 regions were amplified from genomic DNA using the immunoSEQ Assay, a bias-controlled multiplex PCR. In the original analysis: Within the assay, amplification of reference gene primers was used to estimate how many nucleated cells each sample contained. To quantify the absolute abundance of each unique TCRbeta CDR3 rearrangement, sequence reads were collapsed and filtered. For each sample, productive Simpson clonality was calculated as the square root of Simpson's diversity index across productive rearrangements. Sourced from immuneACCESS, this table was stored by TCRdb with only in-frame sequences that have V and J called. A share of the clones is absent; for the studies checked, an unresolved V gene accounts for under half, and the remainder has no known explanation. V and J calls and clone size are as listed in that table; D and trimming were resolved from the DNA. In this sample the table shows about 25,000 clones, about 89% of which occur a single time. The ten largest make up over 4.5% of the sample.

The data are from a study of blood T cell repertoires in COVID-19 (dated by TCRdb to 2018 to 2020). Turning to the overall study: Collaborator samples came from the United States, Italy and Spain and covered acute and convalescent phases of COVID-19. The material from the prospective study consisted of cDNA or gDNA derived from T cells, B-cell-depleted T cells, or PBMCs. The dataset comprised deeply sampled blood TCRbeta repertoires from subjects exposed to, actively infected with, or recovered from COVID-19. The repertoires were released in a freely available public database intended as a resource for research on the immune response to SARS-CoV-2. Samples were obtained from the ongoing ImmuneRACE study (first 160 participants) and from 1,254 subjects provided by 6 global collaborators. The sample metadata nearly always contained a de-identified subject ID, COVID-19 status, age in years and sex. Where available, HLA class I and class II types were obtained from metadata supplied by the sample provider rather than from assay-based typing.

Whole blood was collected in K2EDTA tubes by collaborating institutions according to the institutions' own protocols. For TCRbeta analysis, collaborators shipped samples as frozen whole blood, isolated PBMCs, or DNA extracted from either of those sample types. CDR1 and CDR2 are read off the germline V gene as SNHLY and FYNNEI. Between the V and J ends, shortened by 5 bases and 7 bases respectively, the junction contains 12 bases. The CDR3 contains 13 residues, cysteine and phenylalanine counted. Here the CDR3 DNA is all that survives: 39 bases in frame from base 1. General findings and caveats noted by the study authors: The amount of clinical and demographic metadata varied by source and participant and was provided uncurated.

Sequencing used peripheral blood. This sequence was found in a man aged 70-80 years with active COVID-19. Recombination connected TRBV2 to TRBJ1-5; tentative D gene TRBD1, with 5 bases matching. The CDR3: CASSFRVKQPQHF. In nucleotides, the sequence is TGTGCCAGCAGTTTCAGGGTCAAGCAGCCCCAGCATTTT.